Presented here are 24 T cell receptor beta chains from one specimen sequenced in a study of molecular identifiers for immune sequencing clone quantification. TCRdb processed the PCR reads anew with MiXCR; each CDR3 protein has one entry. The data show more than 95,000 distinct CDR3 sequences, 24% seen once. What was sequenced was naive CD8+ T cells from blood, with Jurkat cell RNA spiked in. Stated subset: FACS-sorted CD8+CD4-CCR7+CD45RA+ naive T cells. Source of these receptors: a human donor in good health. Some libraries in this study had Jurkat cell RNA spiked in.

This clonotype appeared a single time. The CDR3 region is CAWSRVDWELFF. The CDR3 DNA reads TGTGCCTGGAGCCGGGTGGACTGGGAGCTGTTTTTT. This chain links TRBV30 with TRBJ2-2; D may be TRBD2 (5 bases). The CDR3 length is 12 residues. Per germline, CDR1 GTSNPN and CDR2 SVGIG (reference sequence). Trimming stripped 3 bases from V and 9 bases from J, with 11 bases between. The whole variable domain, filled in from reference TRBV30 and TRBJ2-2, reads SQTIHQWPATLVQPVGSPLSLECTVEGTSNPNLYWYRQAAGRGLQLLFYSVGIGQISSEVPQNLSASRPQDRQFILSSKKLLLSDSGFYLCAWSRVDWELFFGEGSRLTVL.

At least ten counts were recorded for this clonotype. This sequence joins TRBV7-9 and TRBJ2-1; D is possibly TRBD1 (5 bases). Trimming shortened V by 4 bases and J by 3 bases, and 22 bases separated the two germline ends. CDR1 and CDR2 from the germline V gene are SEHNR and FQNEAQ (reference sequence). CDR3 length equals 18 residues. The CDR3 sequence is CASSYNPRQTEDYNEQFF. The CDR3 DNA reads TGTGCCAGCAGCTATAACCCCCGACAGACTGAGGACTACAATGAGCAGTTCTTC.

V gene TRBV7-4 combines with J gene TRBJ1-3; 9 positions match TRBD1. The CDR3 loop spans 17 amino acids. Germline values: CDR1 SGHVT, CDR2 SQSDAQ. The ends lost 5 bases at V and 14 bases at J; junction bases unmatched: 22. This chain's CDR3 is CASSPCRDRARGPPLYF. CDR3 DNA sequence: TGTGCCAGCAGCCCGTGCCGGGACAGGGCGCGCGGCCCCCCCCTATATTTT.

This clonotype turned up a few times. The chain employs TRBV9 and TRBJ2-6; tentatively, D is TRBD1 (5 bases). The CDR3 runs to 16 residues. Trimming left V 6 bases short and J 0 bases short, with 13 bases between. Germline loops: CDR1 SGDLS, CDR2 YYNGEE. The CDR3: CASNTDSSSGANVLTF. CDR3 coding DNA: TGTGCCAGCAATACCGACAGCAGCTCTGGGGCCAACGTCCTGACTTTC.

This clonotype appeared many times. The chain joins TRBV20-1 to TRBJ2-1; a weak D match, TRBD1 (6 bases). Germline CDR1 reads DFQATT; CDR2 reads SNEGSKA (reference sequence). The ends were cut back, 0 bases at V and 8 bases at J, with 17 bases in the middle. The CDR3 runs to 15 residues. The CDR3 DNA follows: TGCAGTGCTAGAGATAAACAGGGCGGGCCACATGAGCAGTTCTTC. The encoded protein is CSARDKQGGPHEQFF.

This clonotype has only a few counts. The J gene is TRBJ2-7, the V gene TRBV27; 8 nucleotides align to TRBD2. Losses at the gene ends were 2 bases for V and 6 bases for J; bases not matched to a gene: 6. The CDR3 extends over 14 amino acids. Germline values: CDR1 MNHEY, CDR2 SMNVEV (reference sequence). The CDR3 nucleotides read TGTGCCAGCAGTTTAAGCCCGGGGGGGCGCGAGCAGTACTTC. Its protein is CASSLSPGGREQYF.

A note on this clonotype: A much bigger clone sits one base away, suggesting this may be a read error. This rearrangement joins TRBV7-6 to TRBJ2-1; 11 bases are shared with TRBD2. This CDR3 region has 14 residues. Germline V gene sequence: CDR1 SGHVS, CDR2 FNYEAQ. V lost 4 bases to trimming and J lost 10 bases; unmatched junction nucleotides: 6. CDR3 bases: TGTGCCAGCAGCTCAGCGGGACTAGCGGTGGAGCAGTTCTTC. As protein: CASSSAGLAVEQFF.

V gene TRBV30 combines with J gene TRBJ1-6; 7 positions match TRBD1. This CDR3 region has 14 residues. CDR1 is GTSNPN and CDR2 is SVGIG in the germline V gene (reference sequence). J was trimmed by 9 bases and V by 0 bases; bases with no gene match: 5. The chain's CDR3 is CAWSVYRGGSPLHF. CDR3 nucleotide sequence: TGTGCCTGGAGTGTATACAGGGGTGGTTCACCCCTCCACTTT.

This clonotype was detected a few times. The chain is built from TRBV13 and TRBJ2-5, with D possibly matching TRBD2 (7 bases). This CDR3 is built from 15 residues. The V gene's germline CDR1 is PRHDT and CDR2 FYEKMQ (reference sequence). V was cut by 1 base and J by 3 bases, with 12 bases left in between. CDR3 coding DNA: TGTGCCAGCAGCTTAGCCGGCGGGGGCAAAGAGACCCAGTACTTC. Its translation: CASSLAGGGKETQYF.

This clonotype came up many times. The CDR3 DNA reads TGTGCCAGCAGCCCCGGGATTTCCGGCACAGATACGCAGTATTTT. Its protein product is CASSPGISGTDTQYF. This chain links TRBV5-4 with TRBJ2-3; TRBD2 is a possible D gene (5 bases). V lost 4 bases and J lost 1, with 13 bases in between. The CDR3 is 15 amino acids. The V gene's germline CDR1 is SGHNT and CDR2 YYREEE (reference sequence).

This clonotype was detected many times. V is TRBV7-9 and J is TRBJ2-2, with 7 nucleotides matching TRBD1. The germline gives CDR1 SEHNR, CDR2 FQNEAQ (reference sequence). The V segment lost 1 base and the J segment 0 bases; nucleotides outside the gene matches: 8. The CDR3 spans 18 residues. The CDR3 DNA reads TGTGCCAGCAGCTTAGTCGGCCGGGACAGCCCGAACACCGGGGAGCTGTTTTTT. This codes for CASSLVGRDSPNTGELFF.

Worth noting for this clonotype: Being one base from a much bigger clone, this may be a read error. J is TRBJ2-7 and V is TRBV7-9; tentative D call: TRBD1 (6 bases). The CDR3 is made up of 15 amino acids. V was shortened by 5 bases and J by 4 bases, with 18 bases between the two germline ends. Germline V gene lookup returns CDR1 SEHNR and CDR2 FQNEAQ (reference sequence). Here the CDR3 reads CASSDTGQRAYEQYF. The CDR3 nucleotides read TGTGCCAGCAGCGATACAGGGCAGAGGGCATACGAGCAGTACTTC.

Notes on this clonotype: This may come from a read error, since a much larger clone is one base off. V is TRBV7-2 and J is TRBJ2-1; the match to TRBD2 covers 9 bases. The germline V gene encodes CDR1 SGHTA and CDR2 FQGNSA. The CDR3 is made up of 17 amino acids. Unmatched junction bases numbered 13, after V lost 5 bases and J lost 5 bases. The CDR3 sequence: CASSRPGTSWANNEQFF. The CDR3 DNA follows: TGTGCCAGCAGCCGTCCCGGGACTAGCTGGGCCAACAATGAGCAGTTCTTC.

In its sample, this clonotype was seen a few times. This CDR3 is CASSIVGTGGDTQYF. The CDR3 DNA follows: TGTGCCAGTAGTATCGTCGGGACAGGGGGGGATACGCAGTATTTT. The genes are TRBV19 and TRBJ2-3; 11 bases align to TRBD1. This CDR3 is 15 amino acids long. In germline, CDR1 is LNHDA, CDR2 SQIVND (reference sequence). V shed 3 bases, J shed 6 bases, and the junction held 5 bases outside the gene matches.

This clonotype has a single count. A much larger clone is a single base away; this may be a read error. This chain uses TRBV2 with TRBJ2-4, with D uncertain. Germline CDR1 is SNHLY and CDR2 is FYNNEI. Trimming removed 6 bases from V and 5 bases from J, with 17 bases in between. CDR3 length: 15 amino acids. The CDR3 reads CASRESAAAQNIQYF. CDR3 coding DNA: TGTGCCAGCAGAGAATCGGCGGCAGCTCAAAACATTCAGTACTTC.

The table lists this clonotype with a few counts. The rearrangement joins TRBV6-5 to TRBJ2-1; 7 bases fit TRBD1. Trimming removed 3 bases from V and 0 bases from J; junction bases left unmatched: 8. This CDR3 contains 17 residues. Per germline, CDR1 MNHEY and CDR2 SVGAGI. CDR3 DNA: TGTGCCAGCAGTTATTCTACCGGGACAGACTCCTACAATGAGCAGTTCTTC. Encoded protein: CASSYSTGTDSYNEQFF.

The gene calls are TRBV19 and TRBJ2-1; no clear D. The CDR3 spans 13 residues. Germline V gene lookup returns CDR1 LNHDA and CDR2 SQIVND (reference sequence). Trimming stripped 4 bases from V and 7 bases from J, with 11 bases between. The CDR3 coding sequence is TGTGCCAGTAGTACCCCATGGGGTAATGAGCAGTTCTTC. Its protein product is CASSTPWGNEQFF.

This clonotype came up many times. The CDR3 region is CASSPKLAGVGYEQYF. The CDR3 DNA follows: TGTGCCAGCAGCCCAAAACTAGCGGGAGTGGGTTACGAGCAGTACTTC. The chain joins TRBV5-6 to TRBJ2-7, with TRBD2 matching 11 bases. V gave up 4 bases and J gave up 4 bases; unmatched junction bases: 10. From germline, CDR1 is SGHDT and CDR2 YYEEEE. The CDR3 sequence is 16 residues long.

This clonotype has ten or more counts. This rearrangement joins TRBV12-3 or TRBV12-4 to TRBJ2-2; perhaps TRBD1 as D (5 bases). This CDR3 contains 14 residues. The ends were cut back, 0 bases at V and 4 bases at J, with 6 bases in the middle. CDR3 coding DNA: TGTGCCAGCAGTTTAGCCAGGGCCACCGGGGAGCTGTTTTTT. This translates into CASSLARATGELFF.

Points on this clonotype: This may stem from a read error, because a much larger clone lies one nucleotide away. The V and J genes are TRBV7-3 and TRBJ2-3; D not resolved. Trimming pared 5 bases from V and 2 bases from J, leaving 8 bases between. Germline loops: CDR1 SGHTA, CDR2 FQGTGA. The CDR3 has 13 amino acids. DNA for the CDR3: TGTGCCAGCAGCCCAGAGAACACAGATACGCAGTATTTT. It encodes CASSPENTDTQYF.

There are many counts of this clonotype. The DNA for the CDR3 is TGTGCCAGCAGCTCGACGGGGGCAGAGGATACGCAGTATTTT. Translating gives CASSSTGAEDTQYF. The chain employs TRBV6-2 or TRBV6-3 and TRBJ2-3, with D perhaps given as TRBD1 or TRBD2 (6 bases each). Between the trimmed V and J ends, which lost 6 bases and 6 bases, there was a span of 16 bases. Germline CDR1 reads MNHEY; CDR2 reads SVGEGT. The CDR3 is 14 amino acids.

The chain carries TRBV10-3 and TRBJ1-2; TRBD1 matches at 7 bases. With V trimmed by 0 bases and J by 4 bases, 8 bases remained unmatched. The CDR3 has 16 amino acids. Germline V gene data show CDR1 as ENHRY and CDR2 as SYGVKD. CDR3 loop: CAISESITGEVYGYTF. The CDR3 DNA is TGTGCCATCAGTGAGTCGATTACAGGGGAGGTCTATGGCTACACCTTC.

This clonotype appeared a single time. A much larger clone lies one base from this, so it may be a read error. The chain has TRBV6-1 and TRBJ2-2, with D possibly TRBD2 on 5 matching bases. From germline, CDR1 is MNHNS and CDR2 SASEGT. Deletions cut 3 bases from V and 6 bases from J, with 8 bases between. CDR3 length: 13 amino acids. The CDR3 DNA is TGTGCCAGCAGTGACATGAGGGCCGGGGAGCTGTTTTTT. Protein: CASSDMRAGELFF.

Notes on this clonotype: This may stem from a read error, because a much larger clone lies one nucleotide away. J is TRBJ2-7 and V is TRBV9; D might be TRBD1 (6 bases). This CDR3 contains 14 residues. The germline gives CDR1 SGDLS, CDR2 YYNGEE. The V end was cut by 8 bases, the J end by 2 bases, with 17 bases between. The CDR3 bases are TGTGCCAGAAGCCACCCAGGGGCCCCCTACGAGCAGTACTTC. Translation: CARSHPGAPYEQYF.